This is a list of T cell receptor beta chains from one sample in a study of cytomegalovirus exposure and HLA in healthy donors. This table comes from immunoSEQ multiplex PCR, and its TCRdb copy is limited to in-frame clones, with some not included. The data contain 100,000 to 150,000 clones, under 12% of them singletons. The sequenced sample was PBMCs. Source of these receptors: a woman aged 18-29 years in good health and CMV-seropositive. Both conserved end residues are part of each CDR3. A D gene is named only where the DNA matches it firmly. Size values are once, few and many counts, or a class for expanded clones, and some rows have none.

J gene: TRBJ2-2; V gene: TRBV5-1; clone size: few; D gene: TRBD2; CDR3 protein: CASSFSWEGTGELFF; CDR3 DNA: TGCGCCAGCAGCTTTTCTTGGGAGGGCACCGGGGAGCTGTTTTTT
J gene: TRBJ1-1; V gene: TRBV5-1; clone size: .; D gene: .; CDR3 protein: CASSLPREVNTEAFF; CDR3 DNA: TGCGCCAGCAGCTTGCCTAGAGAAGTGAACACTGAAGCTTTCTTT
J gene: TRBJ1-2; V gene: TRBV11-1; clone size: few; D gene: .; CDR3 protein: CASSFGQTYGYTF; CDR3 DNA: TGTGCCAGCAGCTTTGGACAGACATATGGCTACACCTTC
J gene: TRBJ1-5; V gene: TRBV4-1; clone size: .; D gene: .; CDR3 protein: CASSQAGADQPQHF; CDR3 DNA: TGCGCCAGCAGCCAAGCAGGGGCTGATCAGCCCCAGCATTTT
J gene: TRBJ2-1; V gene: TRBV14; clone size: few; D gene: TRBD2; CDR3 protein: CASSQFLSGRRTFYNEQFF; CDR3 DNA: TGTGCCAGCAGCCAATTTCTTAGCGGGAGGAGGACCTTCTACAATGAGCAGTTCTTC
J gene: TRBJ2-1; V gene: TRBV5-1; clone size: .; D gene: .; CDR3 protein: CASSLQGLNEQFF; CDR3 DNA: TGCGCCAGCAGCTTGCAGGGGTTGAATGAGCAGTTCTTC
J gene: TRBJ1-2; V gene: TRBV5-4; clone size: .; D gene: .; CDR3 protein: CASSLASGSGFYGYTF; CDR3 DNA: TGTGCCAGCAGCTTGGCGTCTGGGTCAGGGTTTTATGGCTACACCTTC
J gene: TRBJ2-5; V gene: TRBV29-1; clone size: .; D gene: .; CDR3 protein: CSARQETQYF; CDR3 DNA: TGCAGCGCGCGGCAAGAGACCCAGTACTTC
J gene: TRBJ2-7; V gene: TRBV7-6; clone size: few; D gene: .; CDR3 protein: CASSYQRAYEQYF; CDR3 DNA: TGTGCCAGCAGCTACCAACGGGCCTACGAGCAGTACTTC
J gene: TRBJ1-1; V gene: TRBV10-3; clone size: few; D gene: .; CDR3 protein: CAIRVGGNTEAFF; CDR3 DNA: TGTGCCATCAGAGTCGGGGGGAACACTGAAGCTTTCTTT
J gene: TRBJ2-5; V gene: TRBV7-8; clone size: .; D gene: .; CDR3 protein: CASSLALGQGSQETQYF; CDR3 DNA: TGTGCCAGCAGCTTAGCGTTAGGCCAGGGAAGCCAAGAGACCCAGTACTTC
J gene: TRBJ2-2; V gene: TRBV7-3; clone size: few; D gene: .; CDR3 protein: CASSHTGNTGELFF; CDR3 DNA: TGTGCCAGCAGCCACACAGGGAACACCGGGGAGCTGTTTTTT
J gene: TRBJ2-3; V gene: TRBV27; clone size: .; D gene: .; CDR3 protein: CASSFTSSWDTQYF; CDR3 DNA: TGTGCCAGCAGTTTTACGAGTTCTTGGGATACGCAGTATTTT
J gene: TRBJ1-1; V gene: TRBV28; clone size: .; D gene: .; CDR3 protein: CASSLGSSWTDTEAFF; CDR3 DNA: TGTGCCAGCAGTTTGGGGAGTTCGTGGACAGACACTGAAGCTTTCTTT
J gene: TRBJ1-5; V gene: TRBV19; clone size: .; D gene: TRBD1; CDR3 protein: CASKNRDSFQPQHF; CDR3 DNA: TGTGCCAGTAAGAATCGGGACAGTTTCCAGCCCCAGCATTTT
J gene: TRBJ2-1; V gene: TRBV5-4; clone size: few; D gene: .; CDR3 protein: CASSLSFAGLEQFF; CDR3 DNA: TGTGCCAGCAGCTTGTCGTTCGCAGGGCTTGAGCAGTTCTTC
J gene: TRBJ1-1; V gene: TRBV14; clone size: .; D gene: .; CDR3 protein: CASTGSEAFF; CDR3 DNA: TGTGCCAGCACGGGGAGTGAAGCTTTCTTT
J gene: TRBJ2-3; V gene: TRBV9; clone size: few; D gene: TRBD2; CDR3 protein: CASSVVAGGPGDTQYF; CDR3 DNA: TGTGCCAGCAGCGTAGTAGCGGGAGGGCCGGGAGATACGCAGTATTTT
J gene: TRBJ2-6; V gene: TRBV7-8; clone size: many; D gene: TRBD2; CDR3 protein: CASSAPGLDFSGANVLTF; CDR3 DNA: TGTGCCAGCAGCGCCCCGGGACTAGATTTTTCTGGGGCCAACGTCCTGACTTTC
J gene: TRBJ2-1; V gene: TRBV9; clone size: few; D gene: TRBD2; CDR3 protein: CASSANARETEQFF; CDR3 DNA: TGTGCCAGCAGTGCGAACGCGCGGGAGACTGAGCAGTTCTTC